This T cell receptor beta chain was captured by sequencing in a study of PD-1 blockade in mismatch repair-deficient tumors. TCR sequencing covered a few patients who responded to pembrolizumab. Germline assignment: CDR1 SGHVS and CDR2 FNYEAQ. Trimming took off 1 base at V and 3 bases at J, with 7 bases between the two ends. The CDR3 consists of 13 residues. The method was immunoSEQ multiplex PCR; TCRdb's version includes in-frame clones alone and lacks a portion of them. The repertoire includes around 120,000 clones, 85% to 90% of them detected once, and about an eighth sits in the top ten. Sequenced here: peripheral blood, sampled roughly 67 weeks after starting pembrolizumab. The chain couples TRBV7-6 to TRBJ2-7; D is ambiguous. The sequence was obtained from an adult with mismatch repair-deficient cancer. CDR3 sequence: CASSLGMGYEQYF. The CDR3 coding sequence is TGTGCCAGCAGCTTAGGAATGGGCTACGAGCAGTACTTC.